The next 29 T cell receptor beta chains were all read from a single sample in a study of cytomegalovirus exposure and HLA in healthy donors. PCR involved 60 Vbeta and 13 Jbeta primers. The method was immunoSEQ multiplex PCR; TCRdb's version includes in-frame clones alone and lacks a portion of them. The data show under 150,000 clones, with approximately 80% seen just once and around 1.3% held by the top ten. The specimen sequenced was PBMCs. These receptor sequences come from a girl aged 2-9 years in good health and CMV-seronegative.

The J gene is TRBJ1-1, the V gene TRBV29-1, with D possibly matching TRBD1 (5 bases). Germline CDR1 SQVTM, CDR2 ANQGSEA. V was pared by 7 bases and J by 5 bases, with 14 bases between. This CDR3 region has 12 residues. The CDR3 region has the DNA TGCAGCGCTGACCCCCGGGGGACTGAAGCTTTCTTT. Amino acids: CSADPRGTEAFF.

J is TRBJ1-6 and V is TRBV7-2; D remains unclear. Germline V CDR1 and CDR2: SGHTA, FQGNSA. CDR3 size: 16 residues. The V end lost 2 bases, the J end lost 4 bases, and 12 bases lay between the germline ends. CDR3 in amino acids: CASSLNYRSYNSPLHF. The CDR3 region has the DNA TGTGCCAGCAGCTTAAATTACCGGTCGTATAATTCACCCCTCCACTTT.

The chain has TRBV11-2 and TRBJ1-1; D is perhaps TRBD1 (5 bases). The V end was cut by 2 bases, the J end by 3 bases, with 7 bases between. This CDR3 spans 13 amino acids. Germline loops: CDR1 SGHAT, CDR2 FQNNGV. CDR3 sequence reads: CASSLSGYTEAFF. The CDR3 DNA reads as TGTGCCAGCAGCTTATCAGGGTACACTGAAGCTTTCTTT.

The V and J genes are TRBV5-4 and TRBJ1-3; perhaps TRBD1 as D (6 bases). Trimming removed 4 bases at V and 0 bases at J, with 8 bases between. This CDR3 region has 14 residues. CDR1 SGHNT and CDR2 YYREEE come from the germline V gene (reference sequence). The CDR3 region has the DNA TGTGCCAGCAGCGACAGGAGCTCTGGAAACACCATATATTTT. Its protein is CASSDRSSGNTIYF.

In its sample, this clone was seen once. This chain connects TRBV15 to TRBJ2-7, with TRBD2 as a possible D gene (5 bases). V dropped 1 base and J dropped 3 bases, with 13 bases sitting between them. The CDR3 covers 15 residues. From germline, CDR1 is LNHNV and CDR2 YYDKDF (reference sequence). CDR3 protein: CATSRVYGENYEQYF. In DNA, the CDR3 is TGTGCCACCAGCAGAGTATATGGGGAGAACTACGAGCAGTACTTC.

V and J are TRBV2 and TRBJ2-1; a weak D match, TRBD1 (6 bases). From germline, CDR1 is SNHLY and CDR2 FYNNEI. The CDR3 contains 13 residues. V was pared by 3 bases and J by 8 bases, with 11 bases between. The CDR3 sequence: CASSEAGVHEQFF. The DNA for the CDR3 is TGTGCCAGCAGTGAGGCAGGGGTACATGAGCAGTTCTTC.

The rearrangement links TRBV10-3 to TRBJ2-7, with 8 bases fitting TRBD2. The germline V gene has CDR1 ENHRY and CDR2 SYGVKD. After removal of 2 bases from V and 9 bases from J, the junction contained 12 bases not matched to a gene. The CDR3 has 15 residues. CDR3 protein: CAISESGSGTDVQYF. The CDR3 DNA is TGTGCCATCAGTGAGAGCGGTAGCGGGACCGACGTGCAGTACTTC.

The V call is TRBV28, the J call TRBJ1-5; 11 nucleotides agree with TRBD1. CDR3 length: 17 amino acids. Losses at the gene ends were 4 bases for V and 9 bases for J; bases not matched to a gene: 14. CDR1 is MDHEN, CDR2 SYDVKM, per germline. The CDR3 sequence: CASSWPGTGGLPGPQHF. In DNA, the CDR3 is TGTGCCAGCAGTTGGCCCGGGACAGGGGGACTACCGGGGCCCCAGCATTTT.

A note on this clone: Different DNA sequences within this sample yield the same CDR3. The chain combines TRBV6-1 with TRBJ2-7; 8 nucleotides agree with TRBD1. The CDR3 is 15 amino acids. V was pared by 6 bases and J by 4 bases, with 11 bases of the junction left unmatched. CDR1 and CDR2 (germline): MNHNS, SASEGT. CDR3 amino acids: CASSPRTGGQYEQYF. CDR3 sequence (DNA): TGTGCCAGCAGCCCCCGCACAGGGGGGCAATACGAGCAGTACTTC.

V usage is TRBV11-1 and J usage is TRBJ2-3; the match to TRBD1 covers 7 bases. The CDR3 sequence is 16 residues long. The germline CDR1 and CDR2 sequences are SGHAT and FQDESV (reference sequence). V lost 5 bases, J lost 0 bases, and 8 bases stayed unmatched. Written as DNA, the CDR3 is TGTGCCAGCAGCCCGAGGGACAGCCGGAGCACAGATACGCAGTATTTT. Translated: CASSPRDSRSTDTQYF. Full variable domain (outside the CDR3, taken from reference TRBV11-1 and TRBJ2-3): EAEVAQSPRYKITEKSQAVAFWCDPISGHATLYWYRQILGQGPELLVQFQDESVVDDSQLPKDRFSAERLKGVDSTLKIQPAELGDSAMYLCASSPRDSRSTDTQYFGPGTRLTVL.

The chain is built from TRBV13 and TRBJ2-1; 12 positions agree with TRBD2. The CDR3 contains 16 residues. V trimming: 1 base; J trimming: 7 bases; junction bases outside the gene matches: 5. The germline V gene has CDR1 PRHDT and CDR2 FYEKMQ (reference sequence). The CDR3 loop reads CASSLETSGSQNEQFF. CDR3 in DNA: TGTGCCAGCAGCTTAGAGACTAGCGGGAGTCAGAATGAGCAGTTCTTC.

The rearrangement links TRBV4-3 to TRBJ1-2; a possible D gene is TRBD1 (5 bases). The germline V gene encodes CDR1 LGHNA and CDR2 YSLEER. The CDR3 has 15 amino acids. Trimming removed 0 bases from V and 10 bases from J, with 18 bases in between. CDR3 region: CASSQEDSEASVYTF. Here the CDR3 DNA reads TGCGCCAGCAGCCAAGAAGACAGCGAAGCATCAGTCTACACCTTC.

The chain joins TRBV10-3 to TRBJ1-5, with D possibly TRBD1 on 6 matching bases. V was trimmed by 4 bases and J by 0 bases, leaving 7 bases between them. There are 14 residues in the CDR3. From germline, CDR1 is ENHRY and CDR2 SYGVKD. CDR3 DNA: TGTGCCATCAGTGGGACAGATAGCAATCAGCCCCAGCATTTT. It encodes CAISGTDSNQPQHF.

The V call is TRBV11-3, the J call TRBJ2-1; 8 bases are a match to TRBD2. Trimming took 5 bases from V and 5 from J; bases not matched to a gene: 2. The CDR3 runs 13 residues. CDR1 and CDR2 from the germline V gene are SGHNT and YENEEA. The CDR3 loop reads CASSQRGNNEQFF. CDR3 DNA: TGTGCCAGCAGCCAGCGGGGGAACAATGAGCAGTTCTTC. Variable domain in full (rest from reference TRBV11-3 and TRBJ2-1): EAGVVQSPRYKIIEKKQPVAFWCNPISGHNTLYWYLQNLGQGPELLIRYENEEAVDDSQLPKDRFSAERLKGVDSTLKIQPAELGDSAVYLCASSQRGNNEQFFGPGTRLTVL.

The V call is TRBV5-4, the J call TRBJ1-1; 8 positions match TRBD1. This CDR3 region has 15 residues. Trimming took 3 bases from V and 7 from J; bases not matched to a gene: 11. The germline gives CDR1 SGHNT, CDR2 YYREEE (reference sequence). In DNA form, the CDR3 reads TGTGCCAGCAGCTCTCTCGGACAGGGAGGCATTGAAGCTTTCTTT. Protein product: CASSSLGQGGIEAFF.

The rearrangement joins TRBV13 to TRBJ2-3, with 7 bases that match TRBD2. Germline V gene sequence: CDR1 PRHDT, CDR2 FYEKMQ (reference sequence). The J segment lost 10 bases and the V segment lost 1 base, leaving 14 bases of the junction unmatched. The CDR3 loop spans 16 amino acids. This CDR3 is CASSLAGTTRRGAQYF. The CDR3 nucleotides read TGTGCCAGCAGCTTAGCAGGGACTACCAGGAGGGGTGCGCAGTATTTT.

The V and J genes are TRBV21-1 and TRBJ2-2; whether TRBD2, the table's D call, matches the DNA was not checked. TRBV21-1 is recorded as a pseudogene. This CDR3 region has 18 residues. In DNA form, the CDR3 reads TGTGCCAGCAGCAAGGAGGGGCAGGGTGTAATATACACCGGGGAGCTGTTTTTT. It specifies CASSKEGQGVIYTGELFF.

CDR3 region: CASSKRQGANTGELFF. In DNA, the CDR3 is TGTGCCAGCAGTAAACGACAGGGGGCGAACACCGGGGAGCTGTTTTTT. The chain has TRBV25-1 and TRBJ2-2, with TRBD1 identical over 9 bases. The J segment lost 0 bases and the V segment lost 5 bases, leaving 4 bases of the junction unmatched. This CDR3 comprises 16 residues. CDR1 MGHDK and CDR2 SYGVNS come from the germline V gene.

The V and J genes are TRBV28 and TRBJ2-3, with 9 bases matching TRBD2. After removal of 2 bases from V and 3 bases from J, the junction contained 3 bases not matched to a gene. Germline V CDR1 and CDR2: MDHEN, SYDVKM. The CDR3 consists of 15 residues. Here the CDR3 reads CASSLAGGPTDTQYF. In nucleotides, the CDR3 is TGTGCCAGCAGTTTAGCGGGAGGGCCTACAGATACGCAGTATTTT.

The V and J genes are TRBV9 and TRBJ2-6, with D possibly being TRBD1 (6 bases). Trimming left V 4 bases short and J 0 bases short, with 8 bases between. Germline assignment: CDR1 SGDLS and CDR2 YYNGEE. CDR3 length: 15 amino acids. The CDR3 DNA reads TGTGCCAGCAGCTCACAGGGCTCTGGGGCCAACGTCCTGACTTTC. This translates into CASSSQGSGANVLTF.

This rearrangement joins TRBV5-1 to TRBJ2-3; D is possibly TRBD2 (5 bases). Trimming cost V 4 bases and J 2 bases, with 8 bases left between them. Germline V gene data show CDR1 as SGHRS and CDR2 as YFSETQ. There are 13 residues in the CDR3. The CDR3 reads CASSPRDTDTQYF. Here the CDR3 DNA reads TGCGCCAGCAGCCCCCGGGACACAGATACGCAGTATTTT.

The rearrangement uses TRBV15 and TRBJ2-5, with TRBD1 identical over 8 bases. With V trimmed by 0 bases and J by 4 bases, 4 bases remained unmatched. Germline values: CDR1 LNHNV, CDR2 YYDKDF (reference sequence). The CDR3 length is 15 residues. CDR3 in amino acids: CATSREQGVGETQYF. DNA of the CDR3: TGTGCCACCAGCAGAGAACAGGGGGTTGGAGAGACCCAGTACTTC.

Comments on this clone: An end of the junction does not agree with germline; a read error may underlie this. At the DNA level, this CDR3 is encoded by other sequences in the same sample as well. The gene calls are TRBV6-5 and TRBJ2-1; 10 bases map to TRBD1. CDR3 size: 15 residues. Per germline, CDR1 MNHEY and CDR2 SVGAGI. The CDR3 DNA sequence: TGTGCTAGCAGTTACGACAGGGGGCGCTACAATGAGCAGTTCTTC. It specifies CASSYDRGRYNEQFF.

CDR3 sequence: CASTGDGNIQYF. CDR3 coding DNA: TGCGCCAGCACAGGGGATGGCAACATTCAGTACTTC. The rearrangement links TRBV5-1 to TRBJ2-4; TRBD1 might be the D (6 bases). Germline CDR1 and CDR2: SGHRS and YFSETQ. The CDR3 sequence is 12 residues long. V lost 6 bases to trimming and J lost 7 bases, with 11 bases between them.

This rearrangement joins TRBV14 to TRBJ1-5, with D possibly matching TRBD1 (5 bases). Trimming shortened V by 8 bases and J by 5 bases, and 16 bases separated the two germline ends. Germline V gene sequence: CDR1 SGHDN, CDR2 FVKESK. This CDR3 is built from 14 residues. This CDR3 reads CASPPQAGDQPQHF. The CDR3, as DNA: TGTGCCAGCCCCCCCCAGGCGGGGGATCAGCCCCAGCATTTT.

This clone was seen only a few times. The chain combines TRBV7-9 with TRBJ1-1; D might be TRBD1 (6 bases). Trimming shortened V by 5 bases and J by 1 base, and 11 bases separated the two germline ends. Germline loops: CDR1 SEHNR, CDR2 FQNEAQ (reference sequence). The CDR3 has 14 residues. The chain's CDR3 is CASSDKTGNTEAFF. The CDR3 DNA is TGTGCCAGCAGCGATAAGACAGGGAACACTGAAGCTTTCTTT.

The chain joins TRBV5-4 to TRBJ2-2; 10 positions agree with TRBD2. The CDR3 has 16 amino acids. V dropped 3 bases and J dropped 1; count of bases not matched to a gene: 3. The germline V gene has CDR1 SGHNT and CDR2 YYREEE (reference sequence). CDR3 amino acids: CASSYGLAENTGELFF. CDR3 bases: TGTGCCAGCAGCTACGGACTAGCGGAGAACACCGGGGAGCTGTTTTTT.

The chain couples TRBV19 to TRBJ2-1; TRBD2 matches 7 bases. Trimming took 3 bases from V and 6 from J; bases not matched to a gene: 8. The CDR3 totals 15 residues. Per the germline V gene, CDR1 is LNHDA and CDR2 is SQIVND (reference sequence). DNA for the CDR3: TGTGCCAGTAGTATCGGGCACACTAGCGCCAATGAGCAGTTCTTC. Its protein product is CASSIGHTSANEQFF.

A few counts support this clone. This chain connects TRBV27 to TRBJ1-1; TRBD1 might be the D (6 bases). CDR1 is MNHEY and CDR2 is SMNVEV in the germline V gene (reference sequence). Trimming cost V 8 bases and J 6 bases, with 16 bases left between them. There are 13 residues in the CDR3. DNA of the CDR3: TGTGCCAGCCGAGAGGACAGCCTCTCTGAAGCTTTCTTT. Translation gives CASREDSLSEAFF.